The entry below describes one TCR beta chain. A second PCR of about 7 to 12 cycles used a sample-barcoded 5' primer and a J-beta primer mix. TCRdb redid the calling of the 5' RACE reads with MiXCR, one entry per CDR3 protein. The profile covers hundreds of thousands of distinct CDR3 sequences, with over 40% appearing a single time and approximately 31% taken by the ten largest. The sample is drawn from a study of blood T cells in healthy people across ages. V lost 5 bases to trimming and J lost 6 bases, with 14 bases between them. Germline lookup yields CDR1 MNHNY and CDR2 SVGAGI (reference sequence). The CDR3 runs 14 residues.

This rearrangement joins TRBV6-6 to TRBJ2-1, with D maybe TRBD2 (5 bases). The sequencing input was blood. This sequence was found in an elderly man in good health. In DNA, the CDR3 is TGTGCCAGCAGTCCTTCCCTAGCCCGCAATGAGCAGTTCTTC. Encoded protein: CASSPSLARNEQFF.